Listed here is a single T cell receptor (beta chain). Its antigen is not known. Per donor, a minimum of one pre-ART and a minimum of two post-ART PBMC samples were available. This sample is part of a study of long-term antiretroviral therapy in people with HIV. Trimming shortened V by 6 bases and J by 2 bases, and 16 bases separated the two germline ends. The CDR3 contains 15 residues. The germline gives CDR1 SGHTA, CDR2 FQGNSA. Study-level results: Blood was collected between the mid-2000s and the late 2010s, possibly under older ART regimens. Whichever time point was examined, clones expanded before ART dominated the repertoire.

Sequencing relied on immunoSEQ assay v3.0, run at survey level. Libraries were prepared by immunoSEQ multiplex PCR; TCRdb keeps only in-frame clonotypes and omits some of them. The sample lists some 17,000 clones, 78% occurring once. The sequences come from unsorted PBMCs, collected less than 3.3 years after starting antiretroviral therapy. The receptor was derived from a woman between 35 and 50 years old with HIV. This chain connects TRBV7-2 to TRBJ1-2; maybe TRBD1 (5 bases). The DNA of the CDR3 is TGTGCCAGCAGTCAAATGGTCGACAGAAACTATGGCTACACCTTC. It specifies CASSQMVDRNYGYTF.